This TCR beta chain was captured in a study of CD8 T cells in ankylosing spondylitis. MiXCR, applied by TCRdb to the 5' RACE reads, yields one record per CDR3 protein. The sample consists of nearly 350,000 distinct CDR3 sequences, roughly 14% of them appearing once. CDR1 and CDR2 (germline): MGHRA, YSYEKL. The V end lost 2 bases, the J end lost 3 bases, and 26 bases lay between the germline ends. The CDR3 runs 19 residues. This clonotype was counted only a few times. Sequencing was performed on blood, either unsorted or a sorted T cell fraction (not recorded which). The chain links TRBV4-1 to TRBJ2-7; D may be TRBD1 or TRBD2 (6 bases each). This TCR came from a male donor with ankylosing spondylitis or in good health (not recorded which). CDR3 sequence: CASSQKDGGAGVLLYEQYF. The CDR3 coding sequence is TGCGCCAGCAGCCAAAAGGACGGAGGGGCAGGGGTACTACTCTACGAGCAGTACTTC.